This T cell receptor beta chain was profiled in a study of T cell responses to AZD1222 COVID-19 vaccine. Study observations and caveats: Sampled repertoires all dated from after the peak T cell response. Just six or seven AZD1222 recipients tested seropositive at baseline.

Some clones are missing from TCRdb's copy, which holds only in-frame ones; the method was immunoSEQ multiplex PCR. The sample includes just over 80,000 clones, 90% of them seen just once. As to this clone: The antigen is undetermined.

Trimming left V 10 bases short and J 3 bases short, with 14 bases between. Germline lookup yields CDR1 MNHEY and CDR2 SVGAGI. This CDR3 is 13 amino acids long. The source is an adult in good health. The chain is built from TRBV6-5 and TRBJ2-3; D not resolved. The sequenced sample was peripheral blood, obtained on day 0 of AZD1222 vaccination. CDR3 sequence reads: CANSLLPTDTQYF. The DNA for the CDR3 is TGTGCCAACTCTCTCCTACCGACAGATACGCAGTATTTT.